This T cell receptor beta chain appears in the sequencing data of a study of breast tumors, draining lymph nodes, adjacent tissues. Samples came from axillary lymph nodes draining the breast cancer. The CDR3 has 14 residues. Germline V gene data show CDR1 as SGHRS and CDR2 as YFSETQ. The V gene end was trimmed by 6 bases and the J gene end by 10 bases; junction bases not matched to a gene: 13. TCRdb itself ran the multiplex PCR reads through MiXCR, one entry per CDR3 protein. The data show around 140,000 distinct CDR3 sequences, more than 20% seen once. This clonotype was counted a single time. Just one base apart from a much larger clone, this may be a read error.

V gene TRBV5-1 combines with J gene TRBJ2-1; 7 bases match TRBD2. The specimen sequenced was axillary lymph node tissue. The TCR was taken from a female donor with breast cancer. Some clones in this sample may be carry-over from other donors' samples. The CDR3 DNA reads TGCGCCAGCAAAAACGCGGGAGCTTGGCAGGAGCAGTTCTTC. It translates to CASKNAGAWQEQFF.